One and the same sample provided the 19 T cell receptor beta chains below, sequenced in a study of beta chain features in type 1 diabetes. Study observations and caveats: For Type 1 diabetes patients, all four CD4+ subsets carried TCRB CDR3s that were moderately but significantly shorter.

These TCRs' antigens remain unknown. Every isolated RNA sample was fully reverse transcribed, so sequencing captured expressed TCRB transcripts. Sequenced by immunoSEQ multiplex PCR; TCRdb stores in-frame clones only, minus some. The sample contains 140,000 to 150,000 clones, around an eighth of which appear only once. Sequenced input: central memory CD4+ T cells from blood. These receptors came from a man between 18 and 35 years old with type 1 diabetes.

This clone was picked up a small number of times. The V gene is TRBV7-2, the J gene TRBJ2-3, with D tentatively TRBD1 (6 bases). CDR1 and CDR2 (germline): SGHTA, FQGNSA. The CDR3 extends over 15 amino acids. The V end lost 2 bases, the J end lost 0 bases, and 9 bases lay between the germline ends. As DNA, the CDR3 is TGTGCCAGCAGCTTAAACAGGGCTAGCACAGATACGCAGTATTTT. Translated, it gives CASSLNRASTDTQYF.

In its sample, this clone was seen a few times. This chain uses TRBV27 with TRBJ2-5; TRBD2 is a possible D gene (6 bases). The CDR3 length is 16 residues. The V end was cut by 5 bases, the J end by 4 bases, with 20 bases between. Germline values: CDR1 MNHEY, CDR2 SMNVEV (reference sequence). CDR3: CASSPLPDGSGETQYF. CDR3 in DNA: TGTGCCAGCAGTCCACTACCGGACGGGAGTGGAGAGACCCAGTACTTC.

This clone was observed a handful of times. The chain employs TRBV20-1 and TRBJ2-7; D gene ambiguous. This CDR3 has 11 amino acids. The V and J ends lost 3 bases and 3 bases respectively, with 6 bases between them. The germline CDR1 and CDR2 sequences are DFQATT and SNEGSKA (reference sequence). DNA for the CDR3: TGCAGTGCTAGTGAACTCTACGAGCAGTACTTC. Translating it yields CSASELYEQYF.

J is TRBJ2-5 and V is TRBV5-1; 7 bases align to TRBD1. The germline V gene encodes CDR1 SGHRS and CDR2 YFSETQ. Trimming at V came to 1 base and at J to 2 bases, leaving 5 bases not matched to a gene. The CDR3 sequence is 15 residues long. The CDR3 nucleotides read TGCGCCAGCAGCTTGCTAGGGACAGCACAAGAGACCCAGTACTTC. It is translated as CASSLLGTAQETQYF.

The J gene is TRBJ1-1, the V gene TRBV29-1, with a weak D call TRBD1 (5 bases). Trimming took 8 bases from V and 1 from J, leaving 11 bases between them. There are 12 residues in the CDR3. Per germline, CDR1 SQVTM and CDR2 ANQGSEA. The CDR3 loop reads CSFRTQNTEAFF. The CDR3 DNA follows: TGCAGCTTTAGGACACAGAACACTGAAGCTTTCTTT.

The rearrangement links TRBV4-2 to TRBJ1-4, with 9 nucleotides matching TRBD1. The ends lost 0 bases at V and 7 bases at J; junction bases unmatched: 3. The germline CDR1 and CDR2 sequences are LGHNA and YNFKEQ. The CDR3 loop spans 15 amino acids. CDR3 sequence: CASSQDGQGSEKLFF. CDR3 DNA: TGTGCCAGCAGCCAAGATGGACAGGGGAGTGAAAAACTGTTTTTT.

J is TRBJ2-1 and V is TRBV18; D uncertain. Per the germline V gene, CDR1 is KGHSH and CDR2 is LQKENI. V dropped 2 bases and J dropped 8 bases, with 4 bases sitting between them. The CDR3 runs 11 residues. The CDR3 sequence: CASSPADEQFF. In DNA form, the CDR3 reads TGTGCCAGCTCACCAGCGGATGAGCAGTTCTTC.

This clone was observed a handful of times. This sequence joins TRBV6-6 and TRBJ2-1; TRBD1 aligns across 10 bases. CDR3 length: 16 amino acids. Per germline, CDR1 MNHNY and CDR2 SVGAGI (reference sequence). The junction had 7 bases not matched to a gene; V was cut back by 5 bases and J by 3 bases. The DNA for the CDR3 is TGTGCCAGCAGTCCGACAGGGGGCAACAGCTACAATGAGCAGTTCTTC. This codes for CASSPTGGNSYNEQFF.

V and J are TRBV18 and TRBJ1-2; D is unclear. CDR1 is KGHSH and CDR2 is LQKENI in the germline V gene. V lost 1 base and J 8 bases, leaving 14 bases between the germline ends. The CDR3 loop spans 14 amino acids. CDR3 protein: CASSPQGGSDGYTF. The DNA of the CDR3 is TGTGCCAGCTCACCACAGGGCGGATCAGACGGCTACACCTTC.

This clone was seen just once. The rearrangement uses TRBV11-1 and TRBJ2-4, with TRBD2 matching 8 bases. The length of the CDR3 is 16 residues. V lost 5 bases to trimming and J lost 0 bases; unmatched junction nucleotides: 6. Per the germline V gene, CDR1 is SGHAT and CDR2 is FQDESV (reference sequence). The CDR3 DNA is TGTGCCAGCAGCCCCCGGGGGGGACTAGCCAAAAACATTCAGTACTTC. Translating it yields CASSPRGGLAKNIQYF.

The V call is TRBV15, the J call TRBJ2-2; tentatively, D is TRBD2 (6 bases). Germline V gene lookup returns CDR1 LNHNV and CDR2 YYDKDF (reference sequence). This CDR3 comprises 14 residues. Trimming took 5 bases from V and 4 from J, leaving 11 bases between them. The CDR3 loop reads CATSPNSGTGELFF. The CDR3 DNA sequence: TGTGCCACCAGCCCGAATAGCGGCACCGGGGAGCTGTTTTTT.

CDR3 in DNA: TGTGCCAGCAGCGTAGAACAGGGGGCCGGGGAGACCCAGTACTTC. Protein product: CASSVEQGAGETQYF. The genes are TRBV9 and TRBJ2-5, with 9 bases matching TRBD1. The CDR3 runs 15 residues. Germline V gene sequence: CDR1 SGDLS, CDR2 YYNGEE. V lost 0 bases to trimming and J lost 5 bases; unmatched junction nucleotides: 5.

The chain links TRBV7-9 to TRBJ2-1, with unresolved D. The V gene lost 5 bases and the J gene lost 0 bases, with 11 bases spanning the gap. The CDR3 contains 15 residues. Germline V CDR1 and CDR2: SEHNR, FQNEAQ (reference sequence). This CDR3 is CASSPSAVSYNEQFF. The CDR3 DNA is TGTGCCAGCAGCCCCTCGGCGGTCTCCTACAATGAGCAGTTCTTC. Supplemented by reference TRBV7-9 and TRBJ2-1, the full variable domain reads DTGVSQNPRHKITKRGQNVTFRCDPISEHNRLYWYRQTLGQGPEFLTYFQNEAQLEKSRLLSDRFSAERPKGSFSTLEIQRTEQGDSAMYLCASSPSAVSYNEQFFGPGTRLTVL.

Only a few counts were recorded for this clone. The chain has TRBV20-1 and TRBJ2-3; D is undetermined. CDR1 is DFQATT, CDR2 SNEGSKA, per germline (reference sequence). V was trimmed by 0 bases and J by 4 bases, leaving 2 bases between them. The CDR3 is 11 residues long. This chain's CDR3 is CSAREADTQYF. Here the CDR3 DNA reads TGCAGTGCTAGAGAGGCAGATACGCAGTATTTT.

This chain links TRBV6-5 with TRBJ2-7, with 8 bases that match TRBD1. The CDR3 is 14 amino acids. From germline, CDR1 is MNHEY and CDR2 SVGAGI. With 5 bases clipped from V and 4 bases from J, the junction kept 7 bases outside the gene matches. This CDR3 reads CASSAQGAGYEQYF. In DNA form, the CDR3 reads TGTGCCAGCAGTGCCCAGGGGGCGGGATACGAGCAGTACTTC.

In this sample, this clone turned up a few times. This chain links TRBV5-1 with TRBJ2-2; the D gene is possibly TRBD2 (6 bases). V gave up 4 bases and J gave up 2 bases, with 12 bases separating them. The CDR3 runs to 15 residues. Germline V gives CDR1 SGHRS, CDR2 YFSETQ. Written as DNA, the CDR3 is TGCGCCAGCAGCGGAGGGGCGGCTAACACCGGGGAGCTGTTTTTT. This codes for CASSGGAANTGELFF.

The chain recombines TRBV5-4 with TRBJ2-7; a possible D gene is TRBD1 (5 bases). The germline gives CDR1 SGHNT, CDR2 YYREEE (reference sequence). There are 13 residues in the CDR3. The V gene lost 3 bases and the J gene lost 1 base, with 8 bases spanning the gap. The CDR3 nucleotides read TGTGCCAGCAGCTGGACAAAATCCTACGAGCAGTACTTC. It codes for CASSWTKSYEQYF.

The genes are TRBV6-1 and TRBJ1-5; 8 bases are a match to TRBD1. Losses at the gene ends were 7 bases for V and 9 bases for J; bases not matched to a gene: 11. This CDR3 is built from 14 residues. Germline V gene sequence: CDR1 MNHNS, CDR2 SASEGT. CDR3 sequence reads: CASTLQGVDRPQHF. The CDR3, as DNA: TGTGCCAGCACCTTACAGGGGGTTGATCGGCCCCAGCATTTT.

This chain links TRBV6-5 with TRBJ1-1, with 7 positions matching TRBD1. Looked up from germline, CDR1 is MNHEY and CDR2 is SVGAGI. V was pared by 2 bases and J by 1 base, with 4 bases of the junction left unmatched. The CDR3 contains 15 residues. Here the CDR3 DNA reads TGTGCCAGCAGTTACAAAGGGACAGCGAACACTGAAGCTTTCTTT. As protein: CASSYKGTANTEAFF.